This T cell receptor beta chain was obtained from a study of blood T cell repertoires in COVID-19. This CDR3 has 13 amino acids. Germline-derived CDR1 and CDR2 are GTSNPN and SVGIG (reference sequence). Trimming removed 1 base from V and 11 bases from J, with 12 bases in between. This clone appeared a few times. Only in-frame clones appear in the TCRdb table, and some are missing; sequencing was by immunoSEQ multiplex PCR. Here the sample spans a few hundred thousand clones, more than 80% being singletons. The clonotype originates from a middle-aged man who had recovered from COVID-19. Source material: PBMCs or T cells enriched from blood (not recorded which). The chain recombines TRBV30 with TRBJ1-6, with D perhaps matching TRBD1 (6 bases). The CDR3 spells CAWSGSTGPPLHF. The CDR3 nucleotides read TGTGCCTGGAGTGGAAGTACAGGGCCACCCCTCCACTTT.